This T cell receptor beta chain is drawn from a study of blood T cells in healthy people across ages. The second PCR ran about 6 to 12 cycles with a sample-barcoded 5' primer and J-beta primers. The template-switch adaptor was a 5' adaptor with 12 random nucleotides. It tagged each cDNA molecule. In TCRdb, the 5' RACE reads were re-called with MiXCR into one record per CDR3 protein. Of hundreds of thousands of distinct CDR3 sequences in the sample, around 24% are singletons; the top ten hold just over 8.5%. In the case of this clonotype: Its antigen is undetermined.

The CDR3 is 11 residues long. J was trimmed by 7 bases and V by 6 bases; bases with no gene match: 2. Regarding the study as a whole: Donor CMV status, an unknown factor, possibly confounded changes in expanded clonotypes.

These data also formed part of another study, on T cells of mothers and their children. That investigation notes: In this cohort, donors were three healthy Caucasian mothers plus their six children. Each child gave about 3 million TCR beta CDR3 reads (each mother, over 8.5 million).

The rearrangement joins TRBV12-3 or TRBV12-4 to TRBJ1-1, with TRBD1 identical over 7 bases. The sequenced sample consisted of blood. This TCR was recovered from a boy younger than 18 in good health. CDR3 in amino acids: CASRSGGEAFF. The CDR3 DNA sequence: TGTGCCAGCAGGTCAGGGGGTGAAGCTTTCTTT.